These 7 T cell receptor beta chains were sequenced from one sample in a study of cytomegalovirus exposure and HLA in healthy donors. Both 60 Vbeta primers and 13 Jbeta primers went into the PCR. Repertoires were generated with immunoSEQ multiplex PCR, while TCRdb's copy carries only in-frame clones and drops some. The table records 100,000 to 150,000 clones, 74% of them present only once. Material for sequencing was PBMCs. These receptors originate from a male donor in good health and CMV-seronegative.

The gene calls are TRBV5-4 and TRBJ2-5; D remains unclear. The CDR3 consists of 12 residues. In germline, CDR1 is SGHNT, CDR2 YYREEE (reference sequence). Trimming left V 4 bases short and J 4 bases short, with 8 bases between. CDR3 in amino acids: CASSERLETQYF. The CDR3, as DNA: TGTGCCAGCAGCGAGAGGTTAGAGACCCAGTACTTC.

Here the CDR3 DNA reads TGTGCCAGCAGTGAATCTGGCGGGAGGTTCCATGAGCAGTTCTTC. Translated: CASSESGGRFHEQFF. This chain connects TRBV25-1 to TRBJ2-1, with 8 nucleotides matching TRBD2. Germline V gene data show CDR1 as MGHDK and CDR2 as SYGVNS. This CDR3 has 15 residues. V dropped 1 base and J dropped 8; count of bases not matched to a gene: 7.

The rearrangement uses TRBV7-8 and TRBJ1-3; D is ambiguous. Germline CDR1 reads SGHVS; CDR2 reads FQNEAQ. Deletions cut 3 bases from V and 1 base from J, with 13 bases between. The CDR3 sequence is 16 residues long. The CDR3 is CASSFRTGRSGNTIYF. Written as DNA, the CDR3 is TGTGCCAGCAGCTTTCGGACCGGGAGATCTGGAAACACCATATATTTT.

The CDR3 nucleotides read TGCAGCGCCTCCACTAGCGGGAATCCTCAATACGAGCAGTACTTC. Its translation: CSASTSGNPQYEQYF. V gene TRBV29-1 combines with J gene TRBJ2-7, with 10 bases matching TRBD2. With 7 bases clipped from V and 4 bases from J, the junction kept 13 bases outside the gene matches. This CDR3 is 15 amino acids long. CDR1 is SQVTM, CDR2 ANQGSEA, per germline.

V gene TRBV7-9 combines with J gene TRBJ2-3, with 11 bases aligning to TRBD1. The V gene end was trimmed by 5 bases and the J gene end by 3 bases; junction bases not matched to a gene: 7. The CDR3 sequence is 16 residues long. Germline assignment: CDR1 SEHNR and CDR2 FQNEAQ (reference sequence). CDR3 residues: CASSPRDRGLTDTQYF. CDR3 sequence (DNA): TGTGCCAGCAGCCCCAGGGACAGGGGGTTAACAGATACGCAGTATTTT.

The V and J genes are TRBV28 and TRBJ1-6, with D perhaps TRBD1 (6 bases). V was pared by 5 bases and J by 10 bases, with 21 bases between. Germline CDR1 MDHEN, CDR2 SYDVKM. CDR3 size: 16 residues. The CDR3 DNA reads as TGTGCCAGCAGTACACCACAGGGTGTTGGGGAATCACCCCTCCACTTT. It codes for CASSTPQGVGESPLHF.

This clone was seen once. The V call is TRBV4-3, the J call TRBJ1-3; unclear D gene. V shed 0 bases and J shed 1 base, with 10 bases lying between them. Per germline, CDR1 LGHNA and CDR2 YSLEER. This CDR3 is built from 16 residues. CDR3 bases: TGCGCCAGCAGCCAAGAGAGTCCGGGGTCTGGAAACACCATATATTTT. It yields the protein CASSQESPGSGNTIYF.